The present T cell receptor (beta chain) was sequenced within a study of shared clonotypes between healthy human individuals. Study conclusions and caveats: Only a few donors were included, so the genetic and exposure-history diversity represented was limited.

This was a deep-level run. The genomic DNA of each subset was split evenly across several immunoSEQ plates. TCRdb's copy holds only in-frame clones and misses some; the assay was immunoSEQ multiplex PCR. This table has approximately 470,000 clones, 81% appearing once. As regards this clone: Its matching antigen is unknown.

The CDR3 runs to 14 residues. Germline CDR1 is MNHEY and CDR2 is SMNVEV (reference sequence). V dropped 0 bases and J dropped 4 bases, with 9 bases sitting between them. The sample consisted of PBMCs. The chain employs TRBV27 and TRBJ1-2; the D is unclear. The clonotype comes from a woman between 40 and 55 years old in good health. Some clones in this sample may be carry-over from other donors' samples. The CDR3 protein is CASSLSSQTYGYTF. In nucleotides, the CDR3 is TGTGCCAGCAGTTTATCGTCTCAGACCTATGGCTACACCTTC.